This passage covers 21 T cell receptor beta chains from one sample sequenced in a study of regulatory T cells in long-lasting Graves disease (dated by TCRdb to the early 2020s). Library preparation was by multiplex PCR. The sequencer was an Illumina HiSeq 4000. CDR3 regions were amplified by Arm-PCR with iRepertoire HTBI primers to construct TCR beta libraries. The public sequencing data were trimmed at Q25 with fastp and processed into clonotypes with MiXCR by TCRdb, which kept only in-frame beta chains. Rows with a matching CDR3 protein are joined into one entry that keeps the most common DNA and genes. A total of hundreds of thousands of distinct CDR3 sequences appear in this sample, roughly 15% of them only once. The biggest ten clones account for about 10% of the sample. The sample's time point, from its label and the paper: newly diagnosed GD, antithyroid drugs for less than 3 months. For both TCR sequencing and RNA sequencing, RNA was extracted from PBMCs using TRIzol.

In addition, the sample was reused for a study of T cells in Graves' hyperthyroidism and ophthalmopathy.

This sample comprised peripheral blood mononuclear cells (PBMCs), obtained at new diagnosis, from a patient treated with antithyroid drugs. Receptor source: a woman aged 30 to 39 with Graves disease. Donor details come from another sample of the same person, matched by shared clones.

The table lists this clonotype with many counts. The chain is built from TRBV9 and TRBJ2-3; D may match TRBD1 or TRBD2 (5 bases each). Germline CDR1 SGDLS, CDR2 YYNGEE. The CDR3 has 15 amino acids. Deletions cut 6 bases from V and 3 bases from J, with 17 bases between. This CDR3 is CASTDVEGITDTQYF. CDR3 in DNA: TGTGCCAGCACCGACGTAGAGGGGATAACAGATACGCAGTATTTT.

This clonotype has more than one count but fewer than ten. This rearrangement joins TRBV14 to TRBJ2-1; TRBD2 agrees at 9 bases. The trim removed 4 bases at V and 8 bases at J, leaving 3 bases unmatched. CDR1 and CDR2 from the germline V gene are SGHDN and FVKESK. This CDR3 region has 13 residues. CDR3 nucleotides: TGTGCCAGCAGCCGTAGCGGGAGCGATGAGCAGTTCTTC. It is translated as CASSRSGSDEQFF.

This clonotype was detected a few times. As DNA, the CDR3 is TGTGCCAGCAGCGTAAGAACGAACACCGGGGAGCTGTTTTTT. This codes for CASSVRTNTGELFF. The chain links TRBV9 to TRBJ2-2; D not resolved. Deletions cut 1 base from V and 0 bases from J, with 4 bases between. In germline, CDR1 is SGDLS, CDR2 YYNGEE. The CDR3 sequence is 14 residues long. The full variable domain, rest sourced from reference TRBV9 and TRBJ2-2, is DSGVTQTPKHLITATGQRVTLRCSPRSGDLSVYWYQQSLDQGLQFLIQYYNGEERAKGNILERFSAQQFPDLHSELNLSSLELGDSALYFCASSVRTNTGELFFGEGSRLTVL.

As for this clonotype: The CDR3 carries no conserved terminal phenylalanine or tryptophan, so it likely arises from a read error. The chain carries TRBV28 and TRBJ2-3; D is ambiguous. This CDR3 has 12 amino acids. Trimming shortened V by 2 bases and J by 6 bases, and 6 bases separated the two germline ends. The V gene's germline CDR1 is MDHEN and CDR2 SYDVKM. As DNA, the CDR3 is TGTGCCAGCAGTTTAGAAGGGGATACGCAGTATCTT. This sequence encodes CASSLEGDTQYL.

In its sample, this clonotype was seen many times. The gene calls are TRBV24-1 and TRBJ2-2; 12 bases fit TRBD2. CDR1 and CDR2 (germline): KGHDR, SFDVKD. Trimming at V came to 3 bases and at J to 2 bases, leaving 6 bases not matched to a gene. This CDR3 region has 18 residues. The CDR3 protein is CATSDPPGLAGNTGELFF. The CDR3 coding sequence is TGTGCCACCAGTGATCCACCAGGACTAGCGGGAAACACCGGGGAGCTGTTTTTT.

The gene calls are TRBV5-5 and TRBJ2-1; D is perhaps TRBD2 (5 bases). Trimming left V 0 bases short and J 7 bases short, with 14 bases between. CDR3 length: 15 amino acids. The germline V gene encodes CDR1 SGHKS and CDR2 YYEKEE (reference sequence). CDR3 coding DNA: TGTGCCAGCAGCTTGGCGCTAGGAGGTGCGAATGAGCAGTTCTTC. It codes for CASSLALGGANEQFF.

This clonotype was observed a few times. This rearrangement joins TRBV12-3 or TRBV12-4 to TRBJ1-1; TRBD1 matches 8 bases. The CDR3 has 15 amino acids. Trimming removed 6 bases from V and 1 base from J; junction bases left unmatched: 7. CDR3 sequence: CASRGQTGANTEAFF. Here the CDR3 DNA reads TGTGCCAGCAGGGGTCAGACAGGGGCGAACACTGAAGCTTTCTTT.

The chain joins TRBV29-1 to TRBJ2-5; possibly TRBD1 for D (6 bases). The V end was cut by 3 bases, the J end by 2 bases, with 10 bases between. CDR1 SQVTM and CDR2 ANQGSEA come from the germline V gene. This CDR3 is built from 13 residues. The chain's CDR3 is CSVDRGGQETQYF. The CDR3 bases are TGCAGCGTTGACAGGGGTGGACAAGAGACCCAGTACTTC.

The CDR3 DNA follows: TGTGCCAGCAGTGAACTGGCTTATAATTCACCCCTCCACTTT. Amino acids: CASSELAYNSPLHF. The chain couples TRBV6-2 or TRBV6-3 to TRBJ1-6, with unresolved D. Germline assignment: CDR1 MNHEY and CDR2 SVGEGT. V shed 5 bases and J shed 4 bases, with 9 bases lying between them. CDR3 length: 14 amino acids.

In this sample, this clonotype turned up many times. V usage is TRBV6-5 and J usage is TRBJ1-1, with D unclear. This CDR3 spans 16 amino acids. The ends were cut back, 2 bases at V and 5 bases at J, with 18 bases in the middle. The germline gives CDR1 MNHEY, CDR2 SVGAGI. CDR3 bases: TGTGCCAGCAGTTACGACTGGTCCCTTACGGGGACTGAAGCTTTCTTT. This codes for CASSYDWSLTGTEAFF.

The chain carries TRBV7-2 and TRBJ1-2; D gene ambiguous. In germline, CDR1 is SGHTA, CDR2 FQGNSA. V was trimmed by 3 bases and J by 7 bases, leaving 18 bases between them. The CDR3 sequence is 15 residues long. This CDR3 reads CASSFSSTGRFGYTF. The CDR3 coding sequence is TGTGCCAGCAGCTTCAGCTCGACGGGGAGGTTTGGCTACACCTTC.

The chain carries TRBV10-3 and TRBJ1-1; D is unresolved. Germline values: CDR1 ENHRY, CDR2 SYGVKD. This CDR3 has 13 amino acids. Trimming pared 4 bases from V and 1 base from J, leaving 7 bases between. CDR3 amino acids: CAISAPGNTEAFF. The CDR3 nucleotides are TGTGCCATCAGTGCCCCGGGGAACACTGAAGCTTTCTTT.

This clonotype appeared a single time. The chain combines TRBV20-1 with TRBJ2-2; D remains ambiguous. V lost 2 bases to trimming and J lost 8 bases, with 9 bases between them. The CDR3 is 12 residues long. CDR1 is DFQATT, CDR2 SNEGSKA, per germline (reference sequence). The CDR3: CSARSNLGELFF. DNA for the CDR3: TGCAGTGCTAGAAGTAACCTAGGGGAGCTGTTTTTT.

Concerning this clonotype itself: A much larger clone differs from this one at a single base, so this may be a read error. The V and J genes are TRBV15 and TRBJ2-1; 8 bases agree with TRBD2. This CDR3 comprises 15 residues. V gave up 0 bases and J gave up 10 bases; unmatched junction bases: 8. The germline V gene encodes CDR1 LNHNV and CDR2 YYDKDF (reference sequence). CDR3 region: CATSRDLGLANEQFF. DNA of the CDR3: TGTGCCACCAGCAGAGACCTCGGACTAGCCAACGAGCAGTTCTTC.

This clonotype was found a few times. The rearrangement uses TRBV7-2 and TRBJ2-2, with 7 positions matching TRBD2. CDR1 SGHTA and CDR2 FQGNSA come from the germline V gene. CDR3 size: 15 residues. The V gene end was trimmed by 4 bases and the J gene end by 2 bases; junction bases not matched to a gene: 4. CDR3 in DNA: TGTGCCAGCAGCTCCCAAGCGGGAAACACCGGGGAGCTGTTTTTT. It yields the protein CASSSQAGNTGELFF.

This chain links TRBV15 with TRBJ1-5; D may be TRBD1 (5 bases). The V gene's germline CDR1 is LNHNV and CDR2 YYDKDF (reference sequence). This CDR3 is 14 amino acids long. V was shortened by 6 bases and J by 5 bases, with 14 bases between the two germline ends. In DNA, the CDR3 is TGTGCCACCAGGGTCGGGGGATGGTATCAGCCCCAGCATTTT. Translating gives CATRVGGWYQPQHF.

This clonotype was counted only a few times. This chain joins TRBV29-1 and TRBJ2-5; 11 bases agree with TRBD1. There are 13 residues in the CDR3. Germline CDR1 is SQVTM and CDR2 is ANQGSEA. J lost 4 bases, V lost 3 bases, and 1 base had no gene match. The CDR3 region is CSVEGQGGETQYF. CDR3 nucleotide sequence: TGCAGCGTTGAGGGACAGGGGGGAGAGACCCAGTACTTC.

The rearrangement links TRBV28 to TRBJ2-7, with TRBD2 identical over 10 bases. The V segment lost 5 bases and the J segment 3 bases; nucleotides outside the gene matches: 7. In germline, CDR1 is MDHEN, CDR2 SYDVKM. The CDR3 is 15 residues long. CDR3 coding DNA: TGTGCCAGCAGTCATACTAGCGGGGCATACTACGAGCAGTACTTC. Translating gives CASSHTSGAYYEQYF.

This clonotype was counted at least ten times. The CDR3 DNA reads TGTGCCAGCAGTTTACCCGGGGTTAACACCGGGGAGCTGTTTTTT. Residues: CASSLPGVNTGELFF. The chain carries TRBV28 and TRBJ2-2, with D possibly being TRBD2 (5 bases). The V and J ends lost 2 bases and 2 bases respectively, with 9 bases between them. The CDR3 is 15 residues long. In germline, CDR1 is MDHEN, CDR2 SYDVKM.

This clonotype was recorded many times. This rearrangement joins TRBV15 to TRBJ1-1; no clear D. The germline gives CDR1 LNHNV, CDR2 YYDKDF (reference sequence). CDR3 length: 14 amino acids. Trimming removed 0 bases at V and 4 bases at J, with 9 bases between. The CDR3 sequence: CATSRDRWVTEAFF. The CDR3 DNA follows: TGTGCCACCAGCAGAGATCGGTGGGTCACTGAAGCTTTCTTT.

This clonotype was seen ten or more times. The CDR3 sequence is CASSLESSGSRISSGEQFF. In nucleotides, the CDR3 is TGCGCCAGCAGCTTGGAGTCTAGCGGGAGCCGTATAAGCTCCGGTGAGCAGTTCTTC. The chain uses TRBV5-1 and TRBJ2-1; 10 bases agree with TRBD2. The trim removed 0 bases at V and 9 bases at J, leaving 18 bases unmatched. CDR3 size: 19 residues. The V gene's germline CDR1 is SGHRS and CDR2 YFSETQ.